The source of this TCR beta chain is a study of blood T cell repertoires in COVID-19. Losses at the gene ends were 4 bases for V and 7 bases for J; bases not matched to a gene: 8. There are 14 residues in the CDR3. Germline V gene data show CDR1 as SGDLS and CDR2 as YYNGEE. In the authors' methods: The authors estimated nucleated cell counts from reference gene primer amplification. Sequencing was performed with immunoSEQ multiplex PCR; in TCRdb, only in-frame clones are kept and a portion is missing. V, J and clone size reflect that table, while D and trimming were determined from the DNA. The data contain approximately 210,000 clones, roughly 76% of them seen just once; the ten biggest clones take up around 4.7%.

This receptor was taken from a human donor in a cohort sampled during active COVID-19. This chain connects TRBV9 to TRBJ1-5, with TRBD1 matching 7 bases. Sequenced: peripheral blood. CDR3 amino acids: CASSPTGQGQPQHF. CDR3 DNA: TGTGCCAGCAGCCCGACAGGGCAAGGCCAGCCCCAGCATTTT. The full variable domain, its missing parts supplied by reference TRBV9 and TRBJ1-5, is DSGVTQTPKHLITATGQRVTLRCSPRSGDLSVYWYQQSLDQGLQFLIQYYNGEERAKGNILERFSAQQFPDLHSELNLSSLELGDSALYFCASSPTGQGQPQHFGDGTRLSIL.